The clone carrying this TCR beta chain was seen repeatedly, ten times or more. As yet, its antigen is unknown. MiXCR, applied by TCRdb to the RT-PCR reads, yields one record per CDR3 protein. The data hold 500,000 to 600,000 distinct CDR3 sequences, with approximately 15% observed a single time. These data come from a study of response to subunit inactivated influenza vaccine. Trimming removed 1 base at V and 9 bases at J, with 22 bases between. This CDR3 is 17 amino acids long. Regarding the study as a whole: The study's authors posited that every seasonal influenza vaccination enlists few new T cells.

This chain links TRBV12-3 or TRBV12-4 with TRBJ2-1; D might be TRBD1 (7 bases). This receptor was identified in a man in his forties or fifties who received an inactivated influenza vaccine. The source material was PBMCs from blood, sampled approximately 13 days after vaccination. CDR3 coding DNA: TGTGCCAGCAGTTTAGGAGGGGGCGGGATCAGGGTTAGTGAGCAGTTCTTC. Protein product: CASSLGGGGIRVSEQFF.